This T cell receptor beta chain was obtained from a study of cytomegalovirus exposure and HLA in healthy donors. Whole-study context: Researchers found that approximately 85% of over 350 genotyped donors fell within the Caucasian-associated ancestry cluster. Points from the study as a whole: Later on, a genetic analysis was performed. It linked a missense variant in DCLRE1C with V- and J-gene trimming of TCR beta. In the analysis, some V segments, TRBV6-2 and TRBV6-3 included, were excluded as indistinguishable. TCR beta sequences reportedly predicted the HLA-A and HLA-B alleles of most subjects accurately.

The study ran its PCR with 60 Vbeta and 13 Jbeta primers. Repertoires were generated with immunoSEQ multiplex PCR, while TCRdb's copy carries only in-frame clones and drops some. The sample contains a few hundred thousand clones, approximately 84% of which appear only once. Of note for this clone: The antigen is not known.

CDR3 length equals 12 residues. CDR1 is SGDLS, CDR2 YYNGEE, per germline. The germline V and J ends were trimmed by 3 bases and 2 bases, with 3 bases remaining between them. The receptor comes from a woman aged 40 to 50 in good health and CMV-seronegative. Sample: PBMCs. The gene calls are TRBV9 and TRBJ1-5; D remains unclear. The CDR3 spells CASSAGNQPQHF. The CDR3 nucleotides read TGTGCCAGCAGCGCGGGCAATCAGCCCCAGCATTTT.